Listed here are 18 T cell receptor beta chains from one sample, sequenced in a study of CD8 T cells in ankylosing spondylitis. TCRdb called the 5' RACE reads again in MiXCR, with one record for every CDR3 protein. The data show hundreds of thousands of distinct CDR3 sequences, 20% to 25% seen once. The sample taken for sequencing was blood, either unsorted or a sorted T cell fraction (not recorded which). These TCRs come from a male donor with ankylosing spondylitis or in good health (not recorded which).

The chain has TRBV5-1 and TRBJ1-2; the D is unclear. CDR1 SGHRS and CDR2 YFSETQ come from the germline V gene. There are 14 residues in the CDR3. Trimming removed 4 bases at V and 2 bases at J, with 12 bases between. The CDR3 nucleotides are TGCGCCAGCAGCAGTGACCCGACCAACTATGGCTACACCTTC. This sequence encodes CASSSDPTNYGYTF. The whole variable domain, remainder taken from reference TRBV5-1 and TRBJ1-2, is KAGVTQTPRYLIKTRGQQVTLSCSPISGHRSVSWYQQTPGQGLQFLFEYFSETQRNKGNFPGRFSGRQFSNSRSEMNVSTLELGDSALYLCASSSDPTNYGYTFGSGTRLTVV.

This clonotype appeared a few times. The rearrangement links TRBV18 to TRBJ2-3; perhaps TRBD2 as D (6 bases). V lost 0 bases, J lost 4 bases, and 11 bases lay in between. The CDR3 spans 15 residues. From germline, CDR1 is KGHSH and CDR2 LQKENI. The CDR3, as DNA: TGTGCCAGCTCACCACCTAACAGGAGGGCAGATACGCAGTATTTT. It yields the protein CASSPPNRRADTQYF.

The rearrangement uses TRBV7-8 and TRBJ2-3; 7 bases line up with TRBD1. CDR1 is SGHVS and CDR2 is FQNEAQ in the germline V gene. The CDR3 covers 15 residues. Trimming removed 5 bases from V and 1 base from J; junction bases left unmatched: 6. DNA for the CDR3: TGTGCCAGCAGCCCCACTGGACAGGGCACAGATACGCAGTATTTT. This gives the protein CASSPTGQGTDTQYF.

The chain is built from TRBV4-1 and TRBJ1-5, with D maybe TRBD1 (5 bases). This CDR3 has 18 amino acids. V lost 3 bases to trimming and J lost 2 bases, with 20 bases between them. The germline V gene encodes CDR1 MGHRA and CDR2 YSYEKL. CDR3 region: CASSQVPELGRGNQPQHF. The DNA for the CDR3 is TGCGCCAGCAGCCAGGTTCCCGAACTGGGCAGGGGCAATCAGCCCCAGCATTTT.

The chain links TRBV29-1 to TRBJ2-2; D remains unclear. The CDR3 is 15 residues long. Germline V gives CDR1 SQVTM, CDR2 ANQGSEA. V gave up 6 bases and J gave up 0 bases, with 14 bases separating them. CDR3 in DNA: TGCAGCGTGGTAAGGAGCAAAACGAACACCGGGGAGCTGTTTTTT. Translating gives CSVVRSKTNTGELFF.

Only a few counts were recorded for this clonotype. This chain joins TRBV3-1 and TRBJ2-1; possible D gene TRBD1, 5 bases. V lost 4 bases and J 6 bases, leaving 13 bases between the germline ends. Germline V gives CDR1 LGHDT, CDR2 YNNKEL (reference sequence). The CDR3 is made up of 14 amino acids. CDR3 nucleotide sequence: TGTGCCAGCAGCCTCCTAACTACAGGCAATGAGCAGTTCTTC. Encoded protein: CASSLLTTGNEQFF.

Only a few counts were recorded for this clonotype. The chain couples TRBV10-1 to TRBJ2-2, with D possibly matching TRBD1 (6 bases). From germline, CDR1 is WNHNN and CDR2 SYGVQD (reference sequence). CDR3 length equals 15 residues. V was clipped by 2 bases and J by 4 bases, with 11 bases between them. The CDR3 loop reads CASSERTEITGELFF. CDR3 in DNA: TGCGCCAGCAGTGAGCGGACAGAAATCACCGGGGAGCTGTTTTTT.

This clonotype was recorded many times. The genes are TRBV7-2 and TRBJ2-2, with no clear D. Germline CDR1 SGHTA, CDR2 FQGNSA. CDR3 length equals 15 residues. Trimming stripped 0 bases from V and 6 bases from J, with 11 bases between. This CDR3 reads CASSLADWQAGELFF. DNA for the CDR3: TGTGCCAGCAGCTTAGCGGATTGGCAGGCCGGGGAGCTGTTTTTT.

The chain employs TRBV6-5 and TRBJ2-7, with D perhaps matching TRBD2 (5 bases). V was trimmed by 0 bases and J by 0 bases, leaving 15 bases between them. CDR1 and CDR2 (germline): MNHEY, SVGAGI. The CDR3 loop spans 17 amino acids. The DNA for the CDR3 is TGTGCCAGCAGTTACTCTGGGTCACCTGGGAGCTCCTACGAGCAGTACTTC. Amino acids: CASSYSGSPGSSYEQYF.

As to this clonotype: This may come from a read error, since a much larger clone is one base off. The genes are TRBV25-1 and TRBJ2-7; tentative D call: TRBD1 (6 bases). The CDR3 has 13 amino acids. Germline lookup yields CDR1 MGHDK and CDR2 SYGVNS. V was cut by 2 bases and J by 3 bases, with 8 bases left in between. The CDR3 here is CASSETGIYEQYF. CDR3 nucleotide sequence: TGTGCCAGCAGTGAAACAGGGATCTACGAGCAGTACTTC.

The rearrangement links TRBV7-9 to TRBJ2-7; 8 bases align to TRBD2. V dropped 5 bases and J dropped 2; count of bases not matched to a gene: 14. This CDR3 spans 17 amino acids. Germline V gene sequence: CDR1 SEHNR, CDR2 FQNEAQ (reference sequence). The CDR3 reads CASSTGGTSRDPYEQYF. CDR3 nucleotide sequence: TGTGCCAGCAGCACCGGGGGGACTAGTCGGGACCCCTACGAGCAGTACTTC.

J is TRBJ2-3 and V is TRBV3-1, with 9 nucleotides matching TRBD2. After removal of 0 bases from V and 6 bases from J, the junction contained 7 bases not matched to a gene. The CDR3 covers 16 residues. CDR1 is LGHDT and CDR2 is YNNKEL in the germline V gene (reference sequence). The DNA for the CDR3 is TGTGCCAGCAGCCAAGATGAGCGGGGGGCGAGGGATACGCAGTATTTT. Its protein product is CASSQDERGARDTQYF.

This clonotype was counted once. The V and J genes are TRBV6-1 and TRBJ2-1, with D perhaps matching TRBD2 (5 bases). Trimming stripped 5 bases from V and 3 bases from J, with 20 bases between. The CDR3 is made up of 17 amino acids. The germline V gene has CDR1 MNHNS and CDR2 SASEGT. For the CDR3, the DNA is TGTGCCAGCAGTCGCTGGGCCCCCGGGAAATACTACAATGAGCAGTTCTTC. Translation gives CASSRWAPGKYYNEQFF.

The gene calls are TRBV6-1 and TRBJ2-3; 9 nucleotides match TRBD1. CDR3 size: 16 residues. CDR1 is MNHNS, CDR2 SASEGT, per germline. After removal of 5 bases from V and 2 bases from J, the junction contained 8 bases not matched to a gene. In nucleotides, the CDR3 is TGTGCCAGCAGTCCCGGGACAGGGTTTCTCACAGATACGCAGTATTTT. Amino acid sequence: CASSPGTGFLTDTQYF.

V is TRBV27 and J is TRBJ2-1; 9 bases are shared with TRBD1. From germline, CDR1 is MNHEY and CDR2 SMNVEV (reference sequence). The CDR3 has 14 amino acids. J gave up 8 bases and V 4 bases, and 6 bases lay outside the gene matches. CDR3 in amino acids: CASSSGTGLHEQFF. For the CDR3, the DNA is TGTGCCAGCAGTTCCGGGACAGGGCTGCATGAGCAGTTCTTC.

This clonotype has only a few counts. The rearrangement joins TRBV4-1 to TRBJ2-2; perhaps TRBD2 as D (6 bases). Germline V CDR1 and CDR2: MGHRA, YSYEKL. The V and J ends lost 1 base and 2 bases respectively, with 11 bases between them. The CDR3 totals 16 residues. The CDR3 DNA sequence: TGCGCCAGCAGCCAAGGTCTACTAGCCAACACCGGGGAGCTGTTTTTT. Its translation: CASSQGLLANTGELFF.

CDR3 loop: CASRTRDDQNIQYF. The CDR3 DNA reads as TGTGCCAGCAGGACACGGGACGACCAAAACATTCAGTACTTC. The V call is TRBV12-3 or TRBV12-4, the J call TRBJ2-4; D possibly matches TRBD1 or TRBD2 (5 bases each). Deletions cut 6 bases from V and 5 bases from J, with 14 bases between. CDR3 length equals 14 residues.

The chain joins TRBV18 to TRBJ2-7; D is possibly TRBD1 or TRBD2 (5 bases each). This CDR3 region has 16 residues. CDR1 and CDR2 from the germline V gene are KGHSH and LQKENI. V dropped 3 bases and J dropped 0 bases, with 15 bases sitting between them. The DNA for the CDR3 is TGTGCCAGCTCACCTGACGGGGCCTCGAGCTCCTACGAGCAGTACTTC. Protein product: CASSPDGASSSYEQYF.